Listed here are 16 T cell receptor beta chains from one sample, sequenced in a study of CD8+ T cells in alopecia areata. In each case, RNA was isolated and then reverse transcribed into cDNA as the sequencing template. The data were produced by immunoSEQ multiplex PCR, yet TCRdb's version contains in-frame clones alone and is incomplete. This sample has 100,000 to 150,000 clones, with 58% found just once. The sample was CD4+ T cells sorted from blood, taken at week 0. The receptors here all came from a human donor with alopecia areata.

The CDR3 bases are TGTGCCAGCAGTGAAGCGGGACGGATGATTTGGGGCAATCAGCCCCAGCATTTT. Translated, it gives CASSEAGRMIWGNQPQHF. The chain couples TRBV2 to TRBJ1-5, with a weak D call TRBD1 (5 bases). CDR1 and CDR2 from the germline V gene are SNHLY and FYNNEI. CDR3 size: 18 residues. V shed 0 bases and J shed 2 bases, with 17 bases lying between them.

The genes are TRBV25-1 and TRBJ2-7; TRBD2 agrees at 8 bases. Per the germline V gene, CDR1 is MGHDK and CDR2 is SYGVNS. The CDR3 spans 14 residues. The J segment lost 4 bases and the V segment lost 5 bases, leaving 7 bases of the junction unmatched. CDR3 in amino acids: CASSPAGGSYEQYF. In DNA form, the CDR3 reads TGTGCCAGCAGTCCCGCGGGAGGCTCGTACGAGCAGTACTTC.

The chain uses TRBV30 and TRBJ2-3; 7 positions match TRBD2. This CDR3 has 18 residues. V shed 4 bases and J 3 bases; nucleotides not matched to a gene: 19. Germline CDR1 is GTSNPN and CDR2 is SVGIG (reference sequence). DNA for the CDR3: TGTGCCTGGACGGGTCTTCGGACTAGATGGACGGGAACAGATACGCAGTATTTT. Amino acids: CAWTGLRTRWTGTDTQYF.

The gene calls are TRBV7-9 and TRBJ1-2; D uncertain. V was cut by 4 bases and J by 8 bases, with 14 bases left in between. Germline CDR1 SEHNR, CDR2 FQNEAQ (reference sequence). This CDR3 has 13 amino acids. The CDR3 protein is CASSSPHMGGYTF. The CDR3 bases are TGTGCCAGCAGCTCCCCCCACATGGGAGGCTACACCTTC.

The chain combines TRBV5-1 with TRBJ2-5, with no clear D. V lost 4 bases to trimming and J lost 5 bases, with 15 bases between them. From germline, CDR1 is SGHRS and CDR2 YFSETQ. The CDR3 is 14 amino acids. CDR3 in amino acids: CASSRVLGRETQYF. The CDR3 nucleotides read TGCGCCAGCAGCCGGGTTTTGGGTCGGGAGACCCAGTACTTC.

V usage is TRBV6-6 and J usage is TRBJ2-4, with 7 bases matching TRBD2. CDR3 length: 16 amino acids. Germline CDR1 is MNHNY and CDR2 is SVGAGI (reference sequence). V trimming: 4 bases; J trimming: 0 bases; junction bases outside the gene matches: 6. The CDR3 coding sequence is TGTGCCAGCAGTTCCGCAGCGGGATTAGCCAAAAACATTCAGTACTTC. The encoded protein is CASSSAAGLAKNIQYF.

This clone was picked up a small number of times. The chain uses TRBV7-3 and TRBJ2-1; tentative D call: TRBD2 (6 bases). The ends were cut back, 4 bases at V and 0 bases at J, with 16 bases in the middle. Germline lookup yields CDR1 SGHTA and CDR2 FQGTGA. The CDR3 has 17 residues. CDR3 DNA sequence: TGTGCCAGCAGCTCCGGAGTTCGGGGGAGCTCCTACAATGAGCAGTTCTTC. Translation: CASSSGVRGSSYNEQFF.

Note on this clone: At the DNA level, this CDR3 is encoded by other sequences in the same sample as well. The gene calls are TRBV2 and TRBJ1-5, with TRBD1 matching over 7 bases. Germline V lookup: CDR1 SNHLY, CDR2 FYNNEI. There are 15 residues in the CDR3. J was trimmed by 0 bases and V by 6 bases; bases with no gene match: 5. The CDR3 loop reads CASSSRQGSNQPQHF. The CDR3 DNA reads TGTGCCAGCAGCTCTAGACAGGGTAGCAATCAGCCCCAGCATTTT.

The CDR3 region has the DNA TGCGCCAGCGTGAACGACGGTGCGATGAACACTGAAGCTTTCTTT. Encoded protein: CASVNDGAMNTEAFF. This chain joins TRBV4-1 and TRBJ1-1; D gene unclear. Germline V gives CDR1 MGHRA, CDR2 YSYEKL. The length of the CDR3 is 15 residues. V was cut by 8 bases and J by 0 bases, with 16 bases left in between.

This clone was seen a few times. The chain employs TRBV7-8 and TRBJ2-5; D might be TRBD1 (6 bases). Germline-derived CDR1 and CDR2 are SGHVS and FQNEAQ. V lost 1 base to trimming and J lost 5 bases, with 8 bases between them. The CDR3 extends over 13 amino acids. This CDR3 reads CASSLGGRETQYF. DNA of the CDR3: TGTGCCAGCAGCTTAGGGGGGCGGGAGACCCAGTACTTC.

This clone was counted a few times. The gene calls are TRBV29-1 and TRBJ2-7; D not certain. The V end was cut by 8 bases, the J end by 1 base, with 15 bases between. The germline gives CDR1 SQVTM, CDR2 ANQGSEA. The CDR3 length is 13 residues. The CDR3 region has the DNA TGCAGCACTCTGGACGGATTATCCTACGAGCAGTACTTC. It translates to CSTLDGLSYEQYF.

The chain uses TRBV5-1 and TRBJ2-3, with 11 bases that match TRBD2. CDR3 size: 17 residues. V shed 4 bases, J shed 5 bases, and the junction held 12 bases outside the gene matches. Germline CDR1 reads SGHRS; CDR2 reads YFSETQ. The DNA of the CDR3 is TGCGCCAGCAGCGACCCCGCTAGCGGGGGGCTCGTAGATACGCAGTATTTT. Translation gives CASSDPASGGLVDTQYF.

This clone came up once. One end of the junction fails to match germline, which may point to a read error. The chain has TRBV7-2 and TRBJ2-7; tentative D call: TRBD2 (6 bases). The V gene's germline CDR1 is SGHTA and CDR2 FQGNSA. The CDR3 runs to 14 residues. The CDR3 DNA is TGTGCCAGCAGTCGGACTGTAGCGGAGTACGGGCAGTACTTC. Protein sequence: CASSRTVAEYGQYF.

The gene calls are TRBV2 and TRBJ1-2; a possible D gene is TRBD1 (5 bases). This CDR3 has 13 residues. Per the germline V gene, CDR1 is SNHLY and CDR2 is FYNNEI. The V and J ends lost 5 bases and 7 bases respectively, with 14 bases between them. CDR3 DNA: TGTGCCAGCAGTAAATCAGGGCGGGGTGGCTACACCTTC. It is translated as CASSKSGRGGYTF.

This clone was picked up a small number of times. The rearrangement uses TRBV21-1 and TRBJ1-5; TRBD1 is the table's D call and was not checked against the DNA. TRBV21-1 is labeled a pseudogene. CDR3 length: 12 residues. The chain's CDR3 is CARALDGQPQHF. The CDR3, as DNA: TGTGCCAGGGCTCTCGATGGTCAGCCCCAGCATTTT.

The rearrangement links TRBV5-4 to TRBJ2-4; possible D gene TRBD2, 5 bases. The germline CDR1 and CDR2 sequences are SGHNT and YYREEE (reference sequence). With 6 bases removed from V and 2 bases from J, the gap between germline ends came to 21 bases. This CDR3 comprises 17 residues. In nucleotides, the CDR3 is TGTGCCAGCACCATGTACGTTGGGTCGGGGACCAAAAACATTCAGTACTTC. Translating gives CASTMYVGSGTKNIQYF.